These 15 T cell receptor beta chains share one sample of origin, sequenced in a study of blood T cell repertoires in COVID-19. Profiling relied on immunoSEQ multiplex PCR, and the TCRdb table lists in-frame clones only, not all of them. The profile shows approximately 300,000 clones, 75% to 90% of them singletons. Sample: PBMCs or T cells enriched from blood (not recorded which). The receptors derive from a man in his sixties who had recovered from COVID-19.

The DNA for the CDR3 is TGCGCCAGCAGCCTCGGACAGGCCTCATCCTACCAGTACTTC. The encoded protein is CASSLGQASSYQYF. This chain connects TRBV5-1 to TRBJ2-7; TRBD1 agrees at 7 bases. Germline assignment: CDR1 SGHRS and CDR2 YFSETQ. After removal of 4 bases from V and 10 bases from J, the junction contained 14 bases not matched to a gene. This CDR3 spans 14 amino acids.

V usage is TRBV18 and J usage is TRBJ1-1; TRBD1 matches 7 bases. This CDR3 spans 14 amino acids. J was trimmed by 5 bases and V by 5 bases; bases with no gene match: 8. Germline CDR1 reads KGHSH; CDR2 reads LQKENI. CDR3 nucleotides: TGTGCCAGCTCATACCGACAGGGAGAGACTGAAGCTTTCTTT. This translates into CASSYRQGETEAFF.

CDR3 sequence reads: CASSILAGEQFF. CDR3 DNA: TGTGCCAGCAGCATCCTAGCGGGAGAGCAGTTCTTC. The chain employs TRBV7-2 and TRBJ2-1; 9 bases line up with TRBD2. This CDR3 region has 12 residues. The ends lost 5 bases at V and 10 bases at J; junction bases unmatched: 3. Looked up from germline, CDR1 is SGHTA and CDR2 is FQGNSA. Full variable domain (rest looked up from reference TRBV7-2 and TRBJ2-1): GAGVSQSPSNKVTEKGKDVELRCDPISGHTALYWYRQSLGQGLEFLIYFQGNSAPDKSGLPSDRFSAERTGGSVSTLTIQRTQQEDSAVYLCASSILAGEQFFGPGTRLTVL.

This clone was observed once. This chain uses TRBV19 with TRBJ2-7; no clear D gene. Trimming shortened V by 0 bases and J by 3 bases, and 12 bases separated the two germline ends. The CDR3 spans 15 residues. From germline, CDR1 is LNHDA and CDR2 SQIVND (reference sequence). CDR3 loop: CASSIDWARFYEQYF. The CDR3 DNA reads TGTGCCAGTAGTATAGATTGGGCCAGATTCTACGAGCAGTACTTC.

This chain connects TRBV4-1 to TRBJ1-5; 8 positions agree with TRBD1. From germline, CDR1 is MGHRA and CDR2 YSYEKL. The CDR3 has 16 residues. Germline trimming cut 3 bases from V and 2 bases from J; bases unmatched to any gene: 6. In DNA form, the CDR3 reads TGCGCCAGCAGCCATCCCCAGGGGGCTGGCAATCAGCCCCAGCATTTT. Amino acid sequence: CASSHPQGAGNQPQHF.

V and J are TRBV4-1 and TRBJ2-2; D possibly corresponds to TRBD1 (6 bases). There are 15 residues in the CDR3. The germline V and J ends were trimmed by 4 bases and 5 bases, with 14 bases remaining between them. Germline CDR1 and CDR2: MGHRA and YSYEKL. CDR3: CASSLVTQGTGELFF. The CDR3 DNA sequence: TGCGCCAGCAGCCTAGTAACTCAGGGGACCGGGGAGCTGTTTTTT.

The J gene is TRBJ2-1, the V gene TRBV27, with 13 positions matching TRBD2. Germline V gene data show CDR1 as MNHEY and CDR2 as SMNVEV (reference sequence). The J segment lost 0 bases and the V segment lost 3 bases, leaving 5 bases of the junction unmatched. This CDR3 is built from 18 residues. The CDR3 sequence: CASSLGLAGLSSYNEQFF. CDR3 in DNA: TGTGCCAGCAGTTTGGGACTAGCGGGACTGAGCTCCTACAATGAGCAGTTCTTC.

This chain connects TRBV5-1 to TRBJ2-2; 8 nucleotides line up with TRBD1. This CDR3 is built from 15 residues. After removal of 6 bases from V and 3 bases from J, the junction contained 7 bases not matched to a gene. Germline assignment: CDR1 SGHRS and CDR2 YFSETQ. The CDR3 region is CASNPRGRDTGELFF. The CDR3 nucleotides are TGCGCCAGCAACCCCAGGGGGCGCGACACCGGGGAGCTGTTTTTT. Looking up the rest from reference TRBV5-1 and TRBJ2-2 gives the full variable domain: KAGVTQTPRYLIKTRGQQVTLSCSPISGHRSVSWYQQTPGQGLQFLFEYFSETQRNKGNFPGRFSGRQFSNSRSEMNVSTLELGDSALYLCASNPRGRDTGELFFGEGSRLTVL.

The rearrangement uses TRBV5-1 and TRBJ2-7; D unclear. The CDR3 totals 13 residues. V was trimmed by 0 bases and J by 3 bases, leaving 7 bases between them. CDR1 is SGHRS, CDR2 YFSETQ, per germline. CDR3 sequence reads: CASSLERYYEQYF. In DNA, the CDR3 is TGCGCCAGCAGCTTGGAACGGTACTACGAGCAGTACTTC.

The chain has TRBV19 and TRBJ2-3; D is perhaps TRBD1 (5 bases). Between the trimmed V and J ends, which lost 6 bases and 3 bases, there was a span of 16 bases. CDR3 length equals 15 residues. Germline CDR1 is LNHDA and CDR2 is SQIVND (reference sequence). Written as DNA, the CDR3 is TGTGCCAGTAGGATCCAGGGCGGCGTGACAGATACGCAGTATTTT. Amino acid sequence: CASRIQGGVTDTQYF. The variable domain in full, completed from reference TRBV19 and TRBJ2-3, reads DGGITQSPKYLFRKEGQNVTLSCEQNLNHDAMYWYRQDPGQGLRLIYYSQIVNDFQKGDIAEGYSVSREKKESFPLTVTSAQKNPTAFYLCASRIQGGVTDTQYFGPGTRLTVL.

This clone was seen a few times. The chain uses TRBV6-4 and TRBJ1-2, with D perhaps matching TRBD1 (5 bases). With 11 bases removed from V and 3 bases from J, the gap between germline ends came to 16 bases. The CDR3 consists of 13 residues. From germline, CDR1 is MRHNA and CDR2 SNTAGT. The CDR3 region is CALGTGRDYGYTF. CDR3 bases: TGTGCCCTCGGCACAGGTCGCGACTATGGCTACACCTTC.

The rearrangement joins TRBV5-1 to TRBJ2-3; possibly TRBD1 for D (6 bases). From germline, CDR1 is SGHRS and CDR2 YFSETQ. The CDR3 spans 15 residues. The V gene lost 0 bases and the J gene lost 3 bases, with 11 bases spanning the gap. The CDR3 loop reads CASSLEAGVTDTQYF. The CDR3 nucleotides read TGCGCCAGCAGCTTGGAGGCAGGGGTTACAGATACGCAGTATTTT.

J is TRBJ1-3 and V is TRBV11-3; no firm D call. V was cut by 5 bases and J by 0 bases, with 20 bases left in between. CDR1 is SGHNT, CDR2 YENEEA, per germline. The CDR3 spans 18 residues. The CDR3, as DNA: TGTGCCAGCAGCCGTTTTTCTGGGCCCGCGAGCTCTGGAAACACCATATATTTT. This sequence encodes CASSRFSGPASSGNTIYF. Looking up the rest from reference TRBV11-3 and TRBJ1-3 gives the full variable domain: EAGVVQSPRYKIIEKKQPVAFWCNPISGHNTLYWYLQNLGQGPELLIRYENEEAVDDSQLPKDRFSAERLKGVDSTLKIQPAELGDSAVYLCASSRFSGPASSGNTIYFGEGSWLTVV.

The J gene is TRBJ2-7, the V gene TRBV28, with 7 bases lining up with TRBD2. CDR1 and CDR2 from the germline V gene are MDHEN and SYDVKM. The junction had 19 bases not matched to a gene; V was cut back by 7 bases and J by 7 bases. CDR3 length equals 16 residues. In nucleotides, the CDR3 is TGTGCCAGCACCCCCTCGACTCGAGGGAGGGCCTGGGAGCAGTACTTC. Its protein product is CASTPSTRGRAWEQYF.

The V call is TRBV2, the J call TRBJ1-5, with 7 bases matching TRBD1. The germline V gene has CDR1 SNHLY and CDR2 FYNNEI. With 8 bases clipped from V and 7 bases from J, the junction kept 11 bases outside the gene matches. The CDR3 spans 14 residues. The CDR3 sequence: CASEKEGARQPQHF. As DNA, the CDR3 is TGTGCCAGCGAGAAAGAGGGGGCTCGACAGCCCCAGCATTTT. The full variable domain, rest sourced from reference TRBV2 and TRBJ1-5, is EPEVTQTPSHQVTQMGQEVILRCVPISNHLYFYWYRQILGQKVEFLVSFYNNEISEKSEIFDDQFSVERPDGSNFTLKIRSTKLEDSAMYFCASEKEGARQPQHFGDGTRLSIL.